These T cell receptor beta chains were read from a single sample in a study of blood T cell repertoires in COVID-19. Sequenced by immunoSEQ multiplex PCR; TCRdb stores in-frame clones only, minus some. Among about 5,000 clones listed, more than 70% were seen once. Specimen: peripheral blood. These receptors originate from a man between 65 and 85 years old with COVID-19, enrolled during active disease. Both conserved end residues are part of each CDR3. The D gene is left open where the match is weak. The size of a clone is reported for some rows only, either as once, few or many, or as a class for expanded clones.

TRBJ1-3,TRBV19,.,.,TGTGCCACTTCAGGCCAGGGCCTCCCGTCTGGAAACACCATATATTTT,CATSGQGLPSGNTIYF
TRBJ1-2,TRBV5-5,few,.,TGTGCCAGCAGCCCCACCAGGGGTAATTATGGCTACACCTTC,CASSPTRGNYGYTF
TRBJ1-1,TRBV11-2,.,.,TGTGCCAGCAGCCCCCGGGAGGGCACTGAAGCTTTCTTT,CASSPREGTEAFF
TRBJ2-5,TRBV18,.,.,TGTGCCAGCTCACAACAGAAAGGAGGCCAAGAGACCCAGTACTTC,CASSQQKGGQETQYF
TRBJ1-2,TRBV27,.,TRBD1,TGTGCCAGCAGTCCTTTGGACAGGGGGACCCTCTATGGCTACACCTTC,CASSPLDRGTLYGYTF
TRBJ2-5,TRBV10-1,medium-sized,.,TGCGCCAGCAGTGAGGCGGGCGCCGGCGAGACCCAGTACTTC,CASSEAGAGETQYF
TRBJ2-7,TRBV10-3,once,.,TGTGCCATCAGTGACAGTTCCTACGAGCAGTACTTC,CAISDSSYEQYF
TRBJ2-1,TRBV7-9,once,.,TGTGCCAGCAGCTCCGAAAGAATTAGGGGGAGGCAGTTCTTC,CASSSERIRGRQFF
TRBJ2-3,TRBV5-1,.,.,TGCGCCAGCAGCTTGCCCGGGGATACGCAGTATTTT,CASSLPGDTQYF
TRBJ2-1,TRBV19,.,.,TGTGCCAGTAACGTCGGGATAGCGGTCAATGAGCAGTTCTTC,CASNVGIAVNEQFF
TRBJ2-1,TRBV5-4,.,TRBD2,TGTGCCAGCAGCTTGATTAGCGGGAGGGCCTCCTACAATGAGCAGTTCTTC,CASSLISGRASYNEQFF
TRBJ2-5,TRBV7-9,.,TRBD1,TGTGCCAGCAGACCCAAAAGGGGGCGAAGGCGAGAGACCCAGTACTTC,CASRPKRGRRRETQYF
TRBJ1-4,TRBV19,.,.,TGTGCCAGTAGCACAGGGTTTGGGGCTAATGAAAAACTGTTTTTT,CASSTGFGANEKLFF
TRBJ2-3,TRBV5-1,.,TRBD2,TGCGCCAGCAGCTTGGTATCTAGCGGGTACCGCACAGATACGCAGTATTTT,CASSLVSSGYRTDTQYF
TRBJ2-1,TRBV7-8,.,TRBD2,TGTGCCAGCAGCCTGGGGACTAGCGGGATGGGCCCGGAGGAGCAGTTCTTC,CASSLGTSGMGPEEQFF
TRBJ1-5,TRBV19,.,.,TGTGCCAGTAGTTCCAGGGGTTTTAGCAATCAGCCCCAGCATTTT,CASSSRGFSNQPQHF
TRBJ2-7,TRBV6-2/TRBV6-3,.,TRBD1,TGTGCCAGCAGTTTTCCGGGACAGTTACCCTACGAGCAGTACTTC,CASSFPGQLPYEQYF
TRBJ1-2,TRBV18,.,TRBD1,TGTGCCAGCTCTCCGGACAGGGCTTATGGCTACACCTTC,CASSPDRAYGYTF